This passage covers 30 T cell receptor beta chains from one sample sequenced in a study of T-cell reconstitution after alpha-beta-depleted transplantation in children. Preparing the TCRbeta library involved the use of unique molecular identifiers. One entry per CDR3 protein results from TCRdb running MiXCR on the PCR reads. The table shows around 200,000 distinct CDR3 sequences, with around 8.4% occurring only once. Specimen: PBMCs, mostly from graft donor cells, collected 360 days after TCRalphabeta/CD19-depleted stem cell transplant. These receptors originate from a male patient between 2 and 10 years old who had a stem cell transplant for acute myeloid leukemia, so the T cells may come from the graft donor.

The chain is built from TRBV7-9 and TRBJ2-7; no clear D gene. The CDR3 is 13 amino acids. V gave up 5 bases and J gave up 3 bases, with 11 bases separating them. The germline gives CDR1 SEHNR, CDR2 FQNEAQ (reference sequence). The DNA for the CDR3 is TGTGCCAGCAGCACCAAAGAGTTCTACGAGCAGTACTTC. Translating gives CASSTKEFYEQYF.

A few counts support this clonotype. The chain carries TRBV27 and TRBJ1-6; D ambiguous. Per germline, CDR1 MNHEY and CDR2 SMNVEV (reference sequence). V was clipped by 5 bases and J by 4 bases, with 6 bases between them. This CDR3 has 13 amino acids. The CDR3 region has the DNA TGTGCCAGCAGTCGAGGGTATAATTCACCCCTCCACTTT. It specifies CASSRGYNSPLHF.

The V and J genes are TRBV4-1 and TRBJ2-3, with 13 bases that match TRBD2. V lost 0 bases to trimming and J lost 1 base; unmatched junction nucleotides: 10. CDR3 length: 20 residues. The germline gives CDR1 MGHRA, CDR2 YSYEKL. CDR3 amino acids: CASSQEEPGLAGERTDTQYF. The CDR3, as DNA: TGCGCCAGCAGCCAAGAAGAGCCAGGACTAGCGGGAGAACGCACAGATACGCAGTATTTT.

The chain combines TRBV2 with TRBJ2-1, with 14 bases lining up with TRBD2. The CDR3 loop spans 17 amino acids. V lost 6 bases to trimming and J lost 0 bases; unmatched junction nucleotides: 4. CDR1 and CDR2 from the germline V gene are SNHLY and FYNNEI. The CDR3 nucleotides read TGTGCCAGCAGGTTGGGGACTAGCGGGAGCTCCTACAATGAGCAGTTCTTC. Its protein is CASRLGTSGSSYNEQFF.

The chain is built from TRBV12-3 or TRBV12-4 and TRBJ2-1; possible D gene TRBD2, 6 bases. The CDR3 loop spans 15 amino acids. Trimming removed 5 bases at V and 5 bases at J, with 16 bases between. The CDR3 loop reads CASSPGPRENNEQFF. In nucleotides, the CDR3 is TGTGCCAGCAGTCCAGGCCCCCGGGAGAACAATGAGCAGTTCTTC.

The chain combines TRBV29-1 with TRBJ1-1, with D perhaps matching TRBD1 (6 bases). Germline loops: CDR1 SQVTM, CDR2 ANQGSEA. The CDR3 covers 13 residues. Trimming pared 8 bases from V and 4 bases from J, leaving 17 bases between. CDR3: CSTSQQGGTEAFF. CDR3 bases: TGCAGCACAAGCCAACAGGGTGGCACTGAAGCTTTCTTT.

This clonotype was counted a single time. This chain uses TRBV6-2 or TRBV6-3 with TRBJ2-1; D is perhaps TRBD1 (5 bases). The CDR3 runs 14 residues. Germline values: CDR1 MNHEY, CDR2 SVGEGT. V was shortened by 1 base and J by 10 bases, with 14 bases between the two germline ends. The CDR3, as DNA: TGTGCCAGCAGTTACTACTTGGGAAGACAGGAGCAGTTCTTC. Translated: CASSYYLGRQEQFF.

In this sample, this clonotype turned up many times. Written as DNA, the CDR3 is TGTGCCAGCAGCCAAGATTGGCAGGCCGAGCAGTACTTC. This encodes CASSQDWQAEQYF. V is TRBV3-1 and J is TRBJ2-7; D remains unclear. The V and J ends lost 0 bases and 6 bases respectively, with 9 bases between them. The CDR3 extends over 13 amino acids. Germline V lookup: CDR1 LGHDT, CDR2 YNNKEL (reference sequence).

The table lists this clonotype with many counts. The V call is TRBV10-3, the J call TRBJ2-7; D might be TRBD2 (5 bases). V gave up 6 bases and J gave up 0 bases, with 9 bases separating them. Germline assignment: CDR1 ENHRY and CDR2 SYGVKD. The CDR3 runs 13 residues. The CDR3 is CAISGTSSYEQYV. CDR3 DNA: TGTGCCATCAGCGGCACTAGCTCCTACGAGCAGTACGTC.

A few counts support this clonotype. The chain is built from TRBV7-9 and TRBJ2-5, with TRBD1 as a possible D gene (7 bases). Germline V gene sequence: CDR1 SEHNR, CDR2 FQNEAQ (reference sequence). Trimming shortened V by 2 bases and J by 5 bases, and 15 bases separated the two germline ends. The CDR3 has 15 amino acids. The CDR3 region has the DNA TGTGCCAGCAGCTTACCCCGGACAGGAGGGGAGACCCAGTACTTC. It specifies CASSLPRTGGETQYF. The variable domain in full, with the rest retrieved from reference TRBV7-9 and TRBJ2-5, is DTGVSQNPRHKITKRGQNVTFRCDPISEHNRLYWYRQTLGQGPEFLTYFQNEAQLEKSRLLSDRFSAERPKGSFSTLEIQRTEQGDSAMYLCASSLPRTGGETQYFGPGTRLLVL.

This clonotype was seen at least ten times. This sequence joins TRBV7-6 and TRBJ2-5; 12 bases are shared with TRBD2. Germline trimming cut 4 bases from V and 1 base from J; bases unmatched to any gene: 7. The CDR3 covers 17 residues. Germline V lookup: CDR1 SGHVS, CDR2 FNYEAQ. The CDR3 DNA reads TGTGCCAGCAGCTCTCTCCTAGCGGGAGGGCCCCAAGAGACCCAGTACTTC. Protein product: CASSSLLAGGPQETQYF.

This chain links TRBV14 with TRBJ2-3, with unresolved D. The germline CDR1 and CDR2 sequences are SGHDN and FVKESK. The CDR3 sequence is 13 residues long. Trimming took 4 bases from V and 5 from J, leaving 10 bases between them. For the CDR3, the DNA is TGTGCCAGCAGCCCGATGGTGGGAGATACGCAGTATTTT. As protein: CASSPMVGDTQYF.

The chain has TRBV29-1 and TRBJ1-2; D unclear. The V end was cut by 4 bases, the J end by 2 bases, with 8 bases between. The germline gives CDR1 SQVTM, CDR2 ANQGSEA. This CDR3 region has 12 residues. CDR3 DNA: TGCAGCGTTGGTGGGTTAAACTATGGCTACACCTTC. Protein product: CSVGGLNYGYTF.

This clonotype was recorded at least ten times. The chain recombines TRBV12-3 or TRBV12-4 with TRBJ2-1; 8 nucleotides align to TRBD2. CDR3 length equals 16 residues. The junction had 8 bases not matched to a gene; V was cut back by 0 bases and J by 7 bases. The CDR3 DNA reads as TGTGCCAGCAGTTTAGCTGGGAGCGGGAGTCGTAATGAGCAGTTCTTC. This codes for CASSLAGSGSRNEQFF.

Comment on this clonotype: A read error may produce the germline difference seen at one junction end. The chain joins TRBV20-1 to TRBJ2-3; no clear D gene. Per the germline V gene, CDR1 is DFQATT and CDR2 is SNEGSKA (reference sequence). The CDR3 runs 16 residues. CDR3 loop: CIARDIQRESTDTQYF. In nucleotides, the CDR3 is TGCATTGCTAGAGATATCCAGAGAGAGAGCACAGATACGCAGTATTTT.

This sequence joins TRBV7-9 and TRBJ2-5; 8 bases are a match to TRBD1. V dropped 5 bases and J dropped 4; count of bases not matched to a gene: 15. CDR1 and CDR2 (germline): SEHNR, FQNEAQ (reference sequence). This CDR3 comprises 17 residues. The CDR3 bases are TGTGCCAGCAGCCTCCCTCGGGCGGGGACAGGAGTAGAGACCCAGTACTTC. Translating it yields CASSLPRAGTGVETQYF.

This clonotype was counted at least ten times. The V and J genes are TRBV29-1 and TRBJ1-2; 8 nucleotides align to TRBD1. The CDR3 runs to 14 residues. The V gene's germline CDR1 is SQVTM and CDR2 ANQGSEA. V lost 3 bases to trimming and J lost 4 bases; unmatched junction nucleotides: 7. The CDR3 is CSVEIRGLGYGYTF. CDR3 DNA sequence: TGCAGCGTTGAGATCAGGGGGCTGGGCTATGGCTACACCTTC.

This chain joins TRBV12-3 or TRBV12-4 and TRBJ2-1, with 8 positions matching TRBD1. The CDR3 covers 16 residues. V shed 3 bases and J 0 bases; nucleotides not matched to a gene: 4. CDR3 bases: TGTGCCAGCAGTTTGGGGGACAGGAGCTCCTACAATGAGCAGTTCTTC. This sequence encodes CASSLGDRSSYNEQFF.

The V gene is TRBV20-1, the J gene TRBJ1-5, with 8 bases matching TRBD1. In germline, CDR1 is DFQATT, CDR2 SNEGSKA (reference sequence). V lost 4 bases to trimming and J lost 9 bases; unmatched junction nucleotides: 8. The CDR3 length is 13 residues. The CDR3 DNA is TGCAGTGCTATACGACAGGGGTTATGGCCCCAGCATTTT. It specifies CSAIRQGLWPQHF.

This sequence joins TRBV4-3 and TRBJ1-6, with TRBD1 matching over 7 bases. Germline loops: CDR1 LGHNA, CDR2 YSLEER. V lost 0 bases, J lost 9 bases, and 8 bases stayed unmatched. This CDR3 comprises 16 residues. This chain's CDR3 is CASSQDDQGVGSPLHF. For the CDR3, the DNA is TGCGCCAGCAGCCAAGATGATCAGGGGGTTGGTTCACCCCTCCACTTT.

This clonotype showed up many times. V usage is TRBV29-1 and J usage is TRBJ1-1; D is unclear. This CDR3 has 15 amino acids. V was shortened by 0 bases and J by 1 base, with 12 bases between the two germline ends. Germline V gene sequence: CDR1 SQVTM, CDR2 ANQGSEA. CDR3 loop: CSVEEQLGWNTEAFF. CDR3 nucleotides: TGCAGCGTTGAAGAACAGCTAGGTTGGAACACTGAAGCTTTCTTT.

This clonotype was detected a few times. The gene calls are TRBV7-3 and TRBJ2-7; D remains unclear. Germline loops: CDR1 SGHTA, CDR2 FQGTGA. V gave up 5 bases and J gave up 0 bases, with 8 bases separating them. The CDR3 loop spans 13 amino acids. In nucleotides, the CDR3 is TGTGCCAGCAGCCGCGGCAACTCCTACGAGCAGTACTTC. Translation gives CASSRGNSYEQYF.

This clonotype was found many times. The chain uses TRBV20-1 and TRBJ2-1, with D possibly being TRBD1 (6 bases). V was shortened by 0 bases and J by 6 bases, with 9 bases between the two germline ends. The germline V gene encodes CDR1 DFQATT and CDR2 SNEGSKA (reference sequence). The CDR3 spans 13 residues. CDR3 nucleotides: TGCAGTGCTAGAGAGAGGGGGATCAATGAGCAGTTCTTC. This sequence encodes CSARERGINEQFF.

The table lists this clonotype with many counts. V and J are TRBV27 and TRBJ2-1; 16 bases align to TRBD2. The germline V gene has CDR1 MNHEY and CDR2 SMNVEV (reference sequence). V lost 0 bases to trimming and J lost 6 bases; unmatched junction nucleotides: 8. This CDR3 has 19 amino acids. Here the CDR3 reads CASSLSMGLAGGMPNEQFF. DNA of the CDR3: TGTGCCAGCAGTTTATCTATGGGACTAGCGGGAGGGATGCCCAATGAGCAGTTCTTC.

V is TRBV20-1 and J is TRBJ2-3, with D maybe TRBD2 (6 bases). Germline loops: CDR1 DFQATT, CDR2 SNEGSKA (reference sequence). CDR3 length equals 14 residues. Trimming removed 0 bases from V and 3 bases from J, with 10 bases in between. DNA for the CDR3: TGCAGTGCTAGAGACTCAGGGAGGACAGATACGCAGTATTTT. Translating gives CSARDSGRTDTQYF.

On this clonotype itself: One end of the junction does not line up with germline, which may come from a read error. The chain has TRBV7-7 and TRBJ2-1; no clear D gene. Looked up from germline, CDR1 is SSHAT and CDR2 is FNYEAQ (reference sequence). The CDR3 length is 15 residues. CDR3 residues: CASSTSHNFYNEQFF. The CDR3 DNA reads TGTGCTAGCAGCACCAGTCACAATTTCTACAATGAGCAGTTCTTC.

The V call is TRBV12-3 or TRBV12-4, the J call TRBJ2-3; TRBD2 agrees at 7 bases. This CDR3 spans 18 amino acids. V lost 5 bases and J lost 6; bases outside the gene matches: 20. In nucleotides, the CDR3 is TGTGCCAGCAGTCTCCCCGGGGTTGTTGCGGGAGCCCGGGATACGCAGTATTTT. It encodes CASSLPGVVAGARDTQYF.

This clonotype showed up many times. The chain employs TRBV5-4 and TRBJ2-3; a possible D gene is TRBD2 (6 bases). V lost 2 bases, J lost 4 bases, and 8 bases lay in between. The CDR3 is made up of 13 amino acids. Germline assignment: CDR1 SGHNT and CDR2 YYREEE (reference sequence). CDR3 loop: CASSLGTPDTQYF. In DNA, the CDR3 is TGTGCCAGCAGCTTAGGGACTCCAGATACGCAGTATTTT. Drawing the rest from reference TRBV5-4 and TRBJ2-3, the complete variable domain is ETGVTQSPTHLIKTRGQQVTLRCSSQSGHNTVSWYQQALGQGPQFIFQYYREEENGRGNFPPRFSGLQFPNYSSELNVNALELDDSALYLCASSLGTPDTQYFGPGTRLTVL.

The chain carries TRBV20-1 and TRBJ1-3, with a tentative D call TRBD1 (5 bases). With 5 bases removed from V and 4 bases from J, the gap between germline ends came to 12 bases. The CDR3 totals 13 residues. Germline V gives CDR1 DFQATT, CDR2 SNEGSKA (reference sequence). The CDR3 region is CSAYGTSGNTIYF. In nucleotides, the CDR3 is TGCAGTGCTTACGGGACGTCCGGAAACACCATATATTTT.

This clonotype was detected only a few times. The chain is built from TRBV25-1 and TRBJ2-2; 7 positions agree with TRBD2. Unmatched junction bases numbered 8, after V lost 4 bases and J lost 3 bases. Germline values: CDR1 MGHDK, CDR2 SYGVNS. The length of the CDR3 is 16 residues. CDR3 in DNA: TGTGCCAGCAGTGGGGGGGGGACCTCGGACACCGGGGAGCTGTTTTTT. Protein sequence: CASSGGGTSDTGELFF.